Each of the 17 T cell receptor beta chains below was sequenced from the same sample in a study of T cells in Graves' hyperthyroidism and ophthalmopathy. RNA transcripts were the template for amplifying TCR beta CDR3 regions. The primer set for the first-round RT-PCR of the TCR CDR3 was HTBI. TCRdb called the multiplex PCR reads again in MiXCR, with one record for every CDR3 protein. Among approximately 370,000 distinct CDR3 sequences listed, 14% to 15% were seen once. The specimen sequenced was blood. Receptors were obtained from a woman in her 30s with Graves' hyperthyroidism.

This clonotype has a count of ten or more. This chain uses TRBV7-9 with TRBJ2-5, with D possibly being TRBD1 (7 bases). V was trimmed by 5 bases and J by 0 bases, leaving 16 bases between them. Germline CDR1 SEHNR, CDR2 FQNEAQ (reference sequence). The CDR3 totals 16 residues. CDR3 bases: TGTGCCAGCAGCCCGACCAGGGGGGCGTACCAAGAGACCCAGTACTTC. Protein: CASSPTRGAYQETQYF.

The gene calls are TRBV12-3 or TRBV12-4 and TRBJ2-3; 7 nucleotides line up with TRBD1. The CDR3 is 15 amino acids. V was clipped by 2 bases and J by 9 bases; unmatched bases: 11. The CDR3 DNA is TGTGCCAGCAGTTTAATGGACAGGATCGAGGCGACGCAGTATTTT. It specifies CASSLMDRIEATQYF.

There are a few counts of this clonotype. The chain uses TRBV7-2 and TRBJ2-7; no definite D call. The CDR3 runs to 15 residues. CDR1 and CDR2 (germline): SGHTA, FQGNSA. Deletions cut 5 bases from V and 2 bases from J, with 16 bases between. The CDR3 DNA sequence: TGTGCCAGCAGCCCATTACGAACCTCAACCTACGAGCAGTACTTC. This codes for CASSPLRTSTYEQYF. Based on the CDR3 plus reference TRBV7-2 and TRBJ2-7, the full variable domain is GAGVSQSPSNKVTEKGKDVELRCDPISGHTALYWYRQSLGQGLEFLIYFQGNSAPDKSGLPSDRFSAERTGGSVSTLTIQRTQQEDSAVYLCASSPLRTSTYEQYFGPGTRLTVT.

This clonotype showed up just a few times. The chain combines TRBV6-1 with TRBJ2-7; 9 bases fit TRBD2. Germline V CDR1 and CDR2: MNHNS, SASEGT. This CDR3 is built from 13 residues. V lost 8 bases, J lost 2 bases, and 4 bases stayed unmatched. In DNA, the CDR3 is TGTGCCAGCCGGGCTAGCGGGACCTACGAGCAGTACTTC. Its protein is CASRASGTYEQYF.

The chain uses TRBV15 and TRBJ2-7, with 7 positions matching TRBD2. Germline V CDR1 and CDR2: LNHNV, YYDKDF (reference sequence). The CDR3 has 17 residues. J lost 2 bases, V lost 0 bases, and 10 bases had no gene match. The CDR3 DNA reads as TGTGCCACCAGCAGAGATACCGTACTAGCGAGTACCTACGAGCAGTACTTC. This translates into CATSRDTVLASTYEQYF.

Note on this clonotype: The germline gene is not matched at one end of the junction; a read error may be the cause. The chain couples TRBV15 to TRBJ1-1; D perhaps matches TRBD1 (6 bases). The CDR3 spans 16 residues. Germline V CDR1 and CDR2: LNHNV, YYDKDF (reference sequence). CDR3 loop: CVTSRDPGHTNTEAFF. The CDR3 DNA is TGTGTCACCAGCAGAGATCCGGGACATACTAACACTGAAGCTTTCTTT. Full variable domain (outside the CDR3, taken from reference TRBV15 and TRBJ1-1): DAMVIQNPRYQVTQFGKPVTLSCSQTLNHNVMYWYQQKSSQAPKLLFHYYDKDFNNEADTPDNFQSRRPNTSFCFLDIRSPGLGDTAMYLCVTSRDPGHTNTEAFFGQGTRLTVV.

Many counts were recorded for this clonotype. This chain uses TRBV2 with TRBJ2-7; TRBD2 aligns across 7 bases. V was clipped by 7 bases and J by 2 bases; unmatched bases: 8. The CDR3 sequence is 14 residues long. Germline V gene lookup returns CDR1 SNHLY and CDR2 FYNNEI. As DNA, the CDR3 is TGTGCCAGCACCGTGGGGGGGTCCACCTACGAGCAGTACTTC. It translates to CASTVGGSTYEQYF.

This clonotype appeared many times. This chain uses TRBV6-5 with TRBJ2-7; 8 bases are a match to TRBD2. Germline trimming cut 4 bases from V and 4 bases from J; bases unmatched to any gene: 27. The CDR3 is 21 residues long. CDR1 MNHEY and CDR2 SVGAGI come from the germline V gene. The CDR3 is CASSFPEIGSVGTSSSYEQYF. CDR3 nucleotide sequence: TGTGCCAGCAGTTTCCCCGAGATTGGGTCCGTCGGGACTAGTAGTTCGTACGAGCAGTACTTC.

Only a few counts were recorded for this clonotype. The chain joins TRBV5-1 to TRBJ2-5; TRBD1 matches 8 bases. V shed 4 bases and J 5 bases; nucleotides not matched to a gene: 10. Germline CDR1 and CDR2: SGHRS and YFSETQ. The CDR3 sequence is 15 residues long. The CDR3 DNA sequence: TGCGCCAGCAGCATAAGGACAGGGTTAGAGGAGACCCAGTACTTC. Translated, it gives CASSIRTGLEETQYF.

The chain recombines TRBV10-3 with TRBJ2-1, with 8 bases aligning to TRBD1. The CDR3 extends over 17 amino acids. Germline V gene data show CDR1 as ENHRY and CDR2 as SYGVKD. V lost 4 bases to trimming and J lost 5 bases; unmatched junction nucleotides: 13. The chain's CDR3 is CAISGGFGRGRNNEQFF. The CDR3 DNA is TGTGCCATCAGTGGGGGATTTGGCAGGGGGCGAAACAATGAGCAGTTCTTC.

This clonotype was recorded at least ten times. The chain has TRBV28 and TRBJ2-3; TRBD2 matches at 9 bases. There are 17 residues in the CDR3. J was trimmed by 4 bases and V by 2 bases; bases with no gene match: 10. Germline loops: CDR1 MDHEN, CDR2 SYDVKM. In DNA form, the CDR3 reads TGTGCCAGCAGTTTAGGGGCTAGCGGGACAAGTTCAGATACGCAGTATTTT. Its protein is CASSLGASGTSSDTQYF.

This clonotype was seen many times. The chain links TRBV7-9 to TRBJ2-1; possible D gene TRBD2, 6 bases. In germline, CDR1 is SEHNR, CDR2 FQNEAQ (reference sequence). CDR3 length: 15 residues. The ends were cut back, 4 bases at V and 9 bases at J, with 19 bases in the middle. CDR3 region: CASSSSTIAVLEQFF. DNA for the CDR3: TGTGCCAGCAGCTCGAGTACGATAGCGGTCCTTGAGCAGTTCTTC.

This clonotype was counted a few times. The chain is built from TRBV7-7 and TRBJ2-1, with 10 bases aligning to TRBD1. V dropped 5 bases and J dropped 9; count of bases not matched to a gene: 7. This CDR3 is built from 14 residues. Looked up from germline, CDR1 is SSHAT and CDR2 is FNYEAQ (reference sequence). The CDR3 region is CASSGRDRGGEQFF. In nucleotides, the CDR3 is TGTGCCAGCAGCGGCCGGGACAGGGGAGGTGAGCAGTTCTTC. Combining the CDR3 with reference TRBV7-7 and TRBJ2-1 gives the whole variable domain GAGVSQSPRYKVTKRGQDVTLRCDPISSHATLYWYQQALGQGPEFLTYFNYEAQPDKSGLPSDRFSAERPEGSISTLTIQRTEQRDSAMYRCASSGRDRGGEQFFGPGTRLTVL.

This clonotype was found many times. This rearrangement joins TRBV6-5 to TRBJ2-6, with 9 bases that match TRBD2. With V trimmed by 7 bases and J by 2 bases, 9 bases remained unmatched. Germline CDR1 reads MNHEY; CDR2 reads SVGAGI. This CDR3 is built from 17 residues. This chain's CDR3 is CASKRLAERAGANVLTF. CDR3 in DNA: TGTGCCAGCAAAAGACTAGCGGAGAGGGCTGGGGCCAACGTCCTGACTTTC.

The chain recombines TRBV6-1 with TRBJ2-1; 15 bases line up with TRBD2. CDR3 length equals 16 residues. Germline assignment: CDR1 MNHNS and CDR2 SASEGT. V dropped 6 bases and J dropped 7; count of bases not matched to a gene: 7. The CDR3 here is CASRNTGTSGRNEQFF. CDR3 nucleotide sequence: TGTGCCAGCAGGAATACCGGGACTAGCGGGAGGAATGAGCAGTTCTTC.

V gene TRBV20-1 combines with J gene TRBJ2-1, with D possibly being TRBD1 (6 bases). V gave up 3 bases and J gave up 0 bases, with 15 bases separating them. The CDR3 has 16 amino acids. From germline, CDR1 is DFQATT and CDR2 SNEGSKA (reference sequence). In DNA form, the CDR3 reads TGCAGTGCTAGGGACTCCAGGGGCAGCTCCTACAATGAGCAGTTCTTC. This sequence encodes CSARDSRGSSYNEQFF.

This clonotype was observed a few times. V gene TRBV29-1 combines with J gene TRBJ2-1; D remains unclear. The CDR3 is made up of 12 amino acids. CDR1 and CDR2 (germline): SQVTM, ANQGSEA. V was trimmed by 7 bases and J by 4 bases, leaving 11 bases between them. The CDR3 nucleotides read TGCAGCGCCCTCGGGTGGTACAATGAGCAGTTCTTC. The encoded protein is CSALGWYNEQFF.